This T cell receptor beta chain derives from a study of OX40 agonist ivuxolimab in advanced cancers. At the level of the study: The patients received agonistic anti-OX40 (CD134) antibody ivuxolimab. Participants averaged approximately 65 years of age (range roughly 20 to 90) and were roughly 83% male.

From germline, CDR1 is SGHDT and CDR2 YYEEEE. Trimming left V 3 bases short and J 5 bases short, with 14 bases between. The CDR3 runs to 14 residues. Sequencing was performed with immunoSEQ multiplex PCR; in TCRdb, only in-frame clones are kept and a portion is missing. Of about 58,000 clones in the sample, 80% to 90% were seen once. Systemic immunosuppression or autoimmune disease history was grounds to exclude patients. As regards this clone: The antigen is undetermined.

Findings of the study overall: In general, CD8+ T cells held more expanded clones than CD4+ did, on average.

This material consisted of CD4+ or CD8+ T cells sorted from blood, taken in a trial of the OX40 agonist ivuxolimab. The J gene is TRBJ1-1, the V gene TRBV5-6; D might be TRBD1 (6 bases). The sequence was collected from an adult with an advanced solid tumor such as melanoma, head and neck, liver or kidney cancer. CDR3 sequence (DNA): TGTGCCAGCAGCTCACAGGGAGGTAGGACTGAAGCTTTCTTT. It codes for CASSSQGGRTEAFF.